This paragraph covers one T cell receptor (beta chain) sequence. The junction does not match germline at one end; this may be a read error. The data were obtained in a study of tumor-infiltrating lymphocytes in primary liver carcinoma. Turning to the study itself: The patients included men and women who were aged 30 to 69 years.

Out of unsorted whole blood came the blood RNA, and germline DNA was extracted as well. Blood samples of about 4.3 milliliters were drawn preoperatively. Per the germline V gene, CDR1 is SGHAT and CDR2 is FQNNGV. CDR3 size: 13 residues. Synthesis of TCR beta cDNA was carried out from around 500 ng total RNA with a constant-region primer. Modified slightly, ARM-PCR produced TCR beta libraries over three nested multiplex PCR rounds. Investigators reported that the first two PCR rounds, at around 9 cycles each, used TRBV1-TRBV30 forward primers with a C-beta reverse primer. TCRdb reprocessed the multiplex PCR reads via MiXCR and lists one record per CDR3 protein. The sample carries roughly 330,000 distinct CDR3 sequences, approximately 65% recorded once.

The J gene is TRBJ2-5, the V gene TRBV11-2, with a possible D match to TRBD2 (6 bases). This receptor was identified in a man aged 35-49 years with primary liver carcinoma and hepatitis B virus infection. Sequencing was performed on peripheral blood. In nucleotides, the CDR3 is TGTGCCAGCAGCTCGGAGGAAGGAGGGACCCAATACTTC. This codes for CASSSEEGGTQYF.